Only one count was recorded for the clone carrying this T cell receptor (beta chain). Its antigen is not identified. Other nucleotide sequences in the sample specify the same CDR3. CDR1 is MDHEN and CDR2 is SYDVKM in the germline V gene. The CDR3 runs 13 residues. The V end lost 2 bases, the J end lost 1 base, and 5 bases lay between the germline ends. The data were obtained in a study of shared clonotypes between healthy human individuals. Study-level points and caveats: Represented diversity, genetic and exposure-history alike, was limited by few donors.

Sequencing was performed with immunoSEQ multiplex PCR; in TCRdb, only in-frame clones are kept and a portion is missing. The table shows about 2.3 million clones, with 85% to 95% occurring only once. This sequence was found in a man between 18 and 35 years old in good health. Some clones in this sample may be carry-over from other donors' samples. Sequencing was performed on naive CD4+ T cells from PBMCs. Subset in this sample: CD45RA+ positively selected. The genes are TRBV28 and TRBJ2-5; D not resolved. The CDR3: CASSLGIQETQYF. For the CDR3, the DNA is TGTGCCAGCAGTTTAGGGATCCAAGAGACCCAGTACTTC.